One sample yielded the 29 T cell receptor beta chains listed below, sequenced in a study of shared clonotypes between healthy human individuals. Repertoires were generated with immunoSEQ multiplex PCR, while TCRdb's copy carries only in-frame clones and drops some. There are roughly 1,100,000 clones in the sample; around 76% occur only once, and roughly 1.4% lies in the top ten. The sequencing input was memory CD4+ T cells sorted from blood. Subset here: CD45RA-negative fraction. These receptors were obtained from a man aged 18 to 30 in good health.

This clone was counted a few times. The chain is built from TRBV5-4 and TRBJ1-2, with 9 bases that match TRBD1. Unmatched junction bases numbered 7, after V lost 3 bases and J lost 1 base. The CDR3 spans 16 residues. CDR1 SGHNT and CDR2 YYREEE come from the germline V gene (reference sequence). CDR3 loop: CASSSGGGQGNYGYTF. In DNA, the CDR3 is TGTGCCAGCAGCTCCGGGGGGGGACAGGGTAACTATGGCTACACCTTC.

The chain has TRBV6-1 and TRBJ2-5, with 9 positions matching TRBD1. Trimming removed 7 bases from V and 5 bases from J; junction bases left unmatched: 5. This CDR3 comprises 13 residues. CDR1 is MNHNS, CDR2 SASEGT, per germline. CDR3 protein: CASIYRGLETQYF. In DNA, the CDR3 is TGTGCCAGCATATACAGGGGGCTGGAGACCCAGTACTTC.

Points on this clone: The same CDR3 can be traced to other DNA sequences in this sample. This chain links TRBV7-3 with TRBJ1-1; a possible D gene is TRBD1 (5 bases). V was clipped by 5 bases and J by 1 base, with 8 bases between them. Per the germline V gene, CDR1 is SGHTA and CDR2 is FQGTGA. The CDR3 is 13 residues long. The CDR3 DNA reads TGTGCCAGCAGCCCTCAGGGGAACACTGAAGCTTTCTTT. This gives the protein CASSPQGNTEAFF.

CDR3 DNA sequence: TGCAGCGTGAACAGGGGTTTGGGGGAGACCCAGTACTTC. Protein sequence: CSVNRGLGETQYF. The chain links TRBV29-1 to TRBJ2-5, with 7 bases fitting TRBD1. J gave up 5 bases and V 6 bases, and 9 bases lay outside the gene matches. The CDR3 has 13 amino acids. Germline CDR1 and CDR2: SQVTM and ANQGSEA.

The chain combines TRBV27 with TRBJ2-2; D gene ambiguous. The CDR3 length is 13 residues. Germline CDR1 is MNHEY and CDR2 is SMNVEV (reference sequence). Trimming cost V 7 bases and J 5 bases, with 11 bases left between them. The CDR3 DNA is TGTGCCAGCACGGCTCGGGTTACCGGGGAGCTGTTTTTT. Its translation: CASTARVTGELFF.

The chain joins TRBV6-6 to TRBJ2-7, with D tentatively TRBD1 or TRBD2 (5 bases each). The CDR3 extends over 14 amino acids. Germline values: CDR1 MNHNY, CDR2 SVGAGI (reference sequence). V was shortened by 4 bases and J by 4 bases, with 14 bases between the two germline ends. CDR3 residues: CASSLTGPPYEQYF. Written as DNA, the CDR3 is TGTGCCAGCAGTTTAACGGGACCACCTTACGAGCAGTACTTC.

Remarks on this clone: A junction boundary mismatches the germline segment, possibly from a read error. This chain uses TRBV7-7 with TRBJ2-5; D unresolved. Germline CDR1 and CDR2: SSHAT and FNYEAQ (reference sequence). CDR3 size: 13 residues. The CDR3 DNA is TGTGCTAGCAGCTTGTCTTTTCAAGAGACCCAGTACTTC. Its protein is CASSLSFQETQYF.

The chain combines TRBV30 with TRBJ1-5, with D uncertain. The CDR3 runs 14 residues. Germline V lookup: CDR1 GTSNPN, CDR2 SVGIG (reference sequence). V was trimmed by 2 bases and J by 0 bases, leaving 8 bases between them. CDR3 nucleotides: TGTGCCTGGAGTATCTGGGGTAGCAATCAGCCCCAGCATTTT. Protein: CAWSIWGSNQPQHF.

The genes are TRBV7-2 and TRBJ1-4, with D hard to call. Trimming removed 3 bases from V and 0 bases from J, with 8 bases in between. Germline loops: CDR1 SGHTA, CDR2 FQGNSA. This CDR3 has 15 amino acids. The CDR3 protein is CASSLTHATNEKLFF. For the CDR3, the DNA is TGTGCCAGCAGCTTGACACATGCAACTAATGAAAAACTGTTTTTT.

In its sample, this clone was seen once. CDR3 nucleotide sequence: TGTGCCAGCAGCCCCTCCGGAGGGCCAGATACGCAGTATTTT. It specifies CASSPSGGPDTQYF. V and J are TRBV7-2 and TRBJ2-3; maybe TRBD2 (6 bases). Germline lookup yields CDR1 SGHTA and CDR2 FQGNSA. The V end lost 5 bases, the J end lost 4 bases, and 13 bases lay between the germline ends. The CDR3 is 14 residues long.

This chain connects TRBV7-2 to TRBJ1-6, with a possible D match to TRBD1 (5 bases). This CDR3 is built from 15 residues. The V end lost 4 bases, the J end lost 0 bases, and 7 bases lay between the germline ends. The germline CDR1 and CDR2 sequences are SGHTA and FQGNSA. The CDR3 sequence: CASSYDSSYNSPLHF. In DNA, the CDR3 is TGTGCCAGCAGCTACGACAGCTCCTATAATTCACCCCTCCACTTT.

This chain uses TRBV5-1 with TRBJ2-3, with D possibly called TRBD1 or TRBD2 (6 bases each). The CDR3 spans 17 residues. Trimming left V 0 bases short and J 6 bases short, with 20 bases between. Germline V gene lookup returns CDR1 SGHRS and CDR2 YFSETQ. CDR3 in amino acids: CASSLAGGPSLGDTQYF. CDR3 DNA: TGCGCCAGCAGCTTGGCCGGGGGCCCCAGCCTGGGGGATACGCAGTATTTT.

J is TRBJ2-2 and V is TRBV19; 13 bases line up with TRBD2. V shed 3 bases, J shed 2 bases, and the junction held 3 bases outside the gene matches. CDR3 length: 17 amino acids. Germline V CDR1 and CDR2: LNHDA, SQIVND (reference sequence). The DNA of the CDR3 is TGTGCCAGTAGTATGGGGGGACTAGCGGGAAACACCGGGGAGCTGTTTTTT. Amino acids: CASSMGGLAGNTGELFF.

The rearrangement joins TRBV2 to TRBJ2-5, with 8 bases that match TRBD2. J lost 0 bases, V lost 5 bases, and 2 bases had no gene match. This CDR3 has 14 amino acids. CDR1 is SNHLY, CDR2 FYNNEI, per germline. This CDR3 is CASSPSGYQETQYF. CDR3 in DNA: TGTGCCAGCAGTCCTAGCGGGTACCAAGAGACCCAGTACTTC. Full variable domain (rest looked up from reference TRBV2 and TRBJ2-5): EPEVTQTPSHQVTQMGQEVILRCVPISNHLYFYWYRQILGQKVEFLVSFYNNEISEKSEIFDDQFSVERPDGSNFTLKIRSTKLEDSAMYFCASSPSGYQETQYFGPGTRLLVL.

The chain employs TRBV5-1 and TRBJ1-4; no definite D call. CDR3 length equals 15 residues. Germline CDR1 is SGHRS and CDR2 is YFSETQ. V was cut by 4 bases and J by 7 bases, with 17 bases left in between. This CDR3 reads CASSVDPDLPEKLFF. CDR3 in DNA: TGCGCCAGCAGCGTCGATCCAGACCTCCCTGAAAAACTGTTTTTT.

The rearrangement links TRBV6-5 to TRBJ2-2; no definite D call. CDR3 length: 12 amino acids. CDR1 and CDR2 (germline): MNHEY, SVGAGI. V lost 6 bases to trimming and J lost 0 bases, with 2 bases between them. The CDR3 sequence: CASRANTGELFF. The CDR3 DNA reads TGTGCCAGCAGAGCGAACACCGGGGAGCTGTTTTTT.

This chain uses TRBV5-1 with TRBJ1-1, with unresolved D. Trimming shortened V by 0 bases and J by 1 base, and 7 bases separated the two germline ends. Germline loops: CDR1 SGHRS, CDR2 YFSETQ. The CDR3 runs to 14 residues. The CDR3 protein is CASSLARKNTEAFF. In nucleotides, the CDR3 is TGCGCCAGCAGCTTGGCAAGAAAGAACACTGAAGCTTTCTTT.

As DNA, the CDR3 is TGTGCCTGGAGTGTTCAGACAGCCGATAATTCACCCCTCCACTTT. It translates to CAWSVQTADNSPLHF. This sequence joins TRBV30 and TRBJ1-6; D might be TRBD1 (5 bases). V lost 0 bases to trimming and J lost 5 bases, with 11 bases between them. Germline CDR1 reads GTSNPN; CDR2 reads SVGIG (reference sequence). The CDR3 extends over 15 amino acids.

The rearrangement joins TRBV7-6 to TRBJ2-1; 10 nucleotides match TRBD2. CDR1 is SGHVS, CDR2 FNYEAQ, per germline. V lost 4 bases, J lost 8 bases, and 17 bases stayed unmatched. The CDR3 is 18 residues long. CDR3 sequence (DNA): TGTGCCAGCAGCTACAGTTGGTTACCTAGCGGGAGTACCTATGAGCAGTTCTTC. Translation gives CASSYSWLPSGSTYEQFF.

On this clone: Just one base apart from a much larger clone, this may be a read error. This chain uses TRBV4-3 with TRBJ2-6; tentative D call: TRBD1 (5 bases). The CDR3 runs to 15 residues. Germline lookup yields CDR1 LGHNA and CDR2 YSLEER. V lost 3 bases, J lost 0 bases, and 6 bases lay in between. In DNA form, the CDR3 reads TGCGCCAGCAGCCAGCAGGGCTCTGGGGCCAACGTCCTGACTTTC. Its protein product is CASSQQGSGANVLTF.

The genes are TRBV18 and TRBJ1-4; 8 bases map to TRBD1. This CDR3 comprises 16 residues. Trimming at V came to 1 base and at J to 5 bases, leaving 6 bases not matched to a gene. The germline CDR1 and CDR2 sequences are KGHSH and LQKENI. CDR3 in DNA: TGTGCCAGCTCACCACTCGGACAGGGAGGGAATGAAAAACTGTTTTTT. Translated, it gives CASSPLGQGGNEKLFF.

For the CDR3, the DNA is TGTGCCAGCAGCCAAGAATCGGTCTCAAACATTCAGTACTTC. Translating it yields CASSQESVSNIQYF. The gene calls are TRBV14 and TRBJ2-4, with D hard to call. The CDR3 loop spans 14 amino acids. V was shortened by 0 bases and J by 6 bases, with 9 bases between the two germline ends. The germline CDR1 and CDR2 sequences are SGHDN and FVKESK. Full variable domain (outside the CDR3, taken from reference TRBV14 and TRBJ2-4): EAGVTQFPSHSVIEKGQTVTLRCDPISGHDNLYWYRRVMGKEIKFLLHFVKESKQDESGMPNNRFLAERTGGTYSTLKVQPAELEDSGVYFCASSQESVSNIQYFGAGTRLSVL.

About this clone itself: Other DNA variants within this sample encode the same CDR3. The chain is built from TRBV10-3 and TRBJ2-3; no firm D call. V was cut by 3 bases and J by 1 base, with 5 bases left in between. The germline gives CDR1 ENHRY, CDR2 SYGVKD. CDR3 length: 13 amino acids. The CDR3 sequence is CAISEAGTDTQYF. CDR3 in DNA: TGTGCCATCAGTGAAGCAGGCACAGATACGCAGTATTTT.

This sequence joins TRBV2 and TRBJ1-4; 10 nucleotides agree with TRBD1. From germline, CDR1 is SNHLY and CDR2 FYNNEI. J lost 7 bases, V lost 6 bases, and 5 bases had no gene match. The CDR3 spans 14 residues. CDR3: CASRPTGGVEKLFF. The CDR3 DNA sequence: TGTGCCAGCAGACCGACAGGGGGCGTTGAAAAACTGTTTTTT.

This chain links TRBV9 with TRBJ2-3; 9 nucleotides agree with TRBD2. Per the germline V gene, CDR1 is SGDLS and CDR2 is YYNGEE. The CDR3 extends over 16 amino acids. V gave up 4 bases and J gave up 5 bases; unmatched junction bases: 11. DNA for the CDR3: TGTGCCAGCAGCACTCGACTAGCGGAGGGGGTAGATACGCAGTATTTT. This encodes CASSTRLAEGVDTQYF.

The chain couples TRBV5-4 to TRBJ2-1; D may be TRBD2 (6 bases). The CDR3 totals 19 residues. Deletions cut 3 bases from V and 0 bases from J, with 22 bases between. Germline assignment: CDR1 SGHNT and CDR2 YYREEE (reference sequence). The DNA of the CDR3 is TGTGCCAGCAGCTCCGAGAGCGGGCCGGGCAGTCCCTCCTACAATGAGCAGTTCTTC. It specifies CASSSESGPGSPSYNEQFF.

V gene TRBV25-1 combines with J gene TRBJ2-5; D possibly corresponds to TRBD1 (6 bases). From germline, CDR1 is MGHDK and CDR2 SYGVNS. The CDR3 length is 16 residues. Trimming pared 3 bases from V and 0 bases from J, leaving 14 bases between. The CDR3 loop reads CASSETLHRDQETQYF. CDR3 bases: TGTGCCAGCAGTGAGACCCTCCACAGGGACCAAGAGACCCAGTACTTC. The whole variable domain, remainder taken from reference TRBV25-1 and TRBJ2-5, is EADIYQTPRYLVIGTGKKITLECSQTMGHDKMYWYQQDPGMELHLIHYSYGVNSTEKGDLSSESTVSRIRTEHFPLTLESARPSHTSQYLCASSETLHRDQETQYFGPGTRLLVL.

The chain carries TRBV21-1 and TRBJ2-2; the table's TRBD1 call for D was not verified on the DNA. TRBV21-1 is designated a pseudogene. The CDR3 runs to 17 residues. The CDR3 loop is CASSPKDDRGNTGELFF. The CDR3 nucleotides read TGTGCCAGCAGCCCTAAGGATGACAGGGGGAACACCGGGGAGCTGTTTTTT.

The V gene is TRBV5-4, the J gene TRBJ1-2; the D is unclear. The V gene lost 0 bases and the J gene lost 1 base, with 7 bases spanning the gap. The germline CDR1 and CDR2 sequences are SGHNT and YYREEE (reference sequence). The CDR3 runs to 14 residues. CDR3 sequence: CASSLVDDNYGYTF. In DNA form, the CDR3 reads TGTGCCAGCAGCTTGGTAGATGATAACTATGGCTACACCTTC.